Described below is a single T cell receptor (beta chain) sequence and its context. Aged 18 to 65, the patients had hyperthyroidism that was newly diagnosed and had lasted under 2 months. From around 11 ml of fresh peripheral blood, PBMCs were isolated. Regions amplified from RNA transcripts were the TCR beta CDR3 regions. The study used the HTBI primer set for a first-round RT-PCR of the TCR CDR3. In TCRdb, the multiplex PCR reads were re-called with MiXCR into one record per CDR3 protein. The data contain roughly 740,000 distinct CDR3 sequences, roughly 17% of them singletons. These data originate in a study of T cells in Graves' hyperthyroidism and ophthalmopathy. For the study at large: Peripheral blood sampling occurred at initial diagnosis, before any treatment.

The CDR3 totals 14 residues. Germline CDR1 reads GTSNPN; CDR2 reads SVGIG (reference sequence). J lost 5 bases, V lost 3 bases, and 7 bases had no gene match. The chain recombines TRBV30 with TRBJ1-1, with TRBD1 matching over 9 bases. This clonotype originated in a man between 18 and 29 years old with Graves' hyperthyroidism. The specimen sequenced was blood. The CDR3 DNA is TGTGCCTGGAGACCAGGACAGGGGTGGACTGAAGCTTTCTTT. Translating it yields CAWRPGQGWTEAFF.